The 4 T cell receptor beta chains below were found in one sample sequenced in a study of blood T cell repertoires in COVID-19. Clones were read by immunoSEQ multiplex PCR, and TCRdb kept only the in-frame ones, dropping some. The repertoire consists of some 290,000 clones, with 70% to 90% occurring once and the leading ten covering about 3.6%. Specimen: peripheral blood. These receptors all stem from a man aged 18-30 years with active or convalescent COVID-19.

The V and J genes are TRBV27 and TRBJ1-1; D not resolved. The germline CDR1 and CDR2 sequences are MNHEY and SMNVEV (reference sequence). CDR3 size: 14 residues. Deletions cut 7 bases from V and 4 bases from J, with 16 bases between. Here the CDR3 DNA reads TGTGCCAGCATGTTTGCGGTCGGGGTCACTGAAGCTTTCTTT. This codes for CASMFAVGVTEAFF.

In nucleotides, the CDR3 is TGTGCCAGCAGCGAAGGGGGTTATAATGAAAAACTGTTTTTT. Translation: CASSEGGYNEKLFF. This rearrangement joins TRBV6-6 to TRBJ1-4; weak D call: TRBD1 (6 bases). Deletions cut 6 bases from V and 4 bases from J, with 12 bases between. The CDR3 is 14 residues long. CDR1 is MNHNY, CDR2 SVGAGI, per germline (reference sequence).

V gene TRBV5-1 combines with J gene TRBJ2-7, with TRBD2 matching 10 bases. CDR1 and CDR2 from the germline V gene are SGHRS and YFSETQ. The CDR3 is made up of 14 amino acids. V was pared by 2 bases and J by 5 bases, with 4 bases of the junction left unmatched. This CDR3 is CASSFTSGVHEQYF. Written as DNA, the CDR3 is TGCGCCAGCAGCTTCACTAGCGGGGTACACGAGCAGTACTTC.

This sequence joins TRBV5-8 and TRBJ2-7; tentative D call: TRBD1 (6 bases). The V gene lost 0 bases and the J gene lost 7 bases, with 11 bases spanning the gap. The germline V gene encodes CDR1 SGHTS and CDR2 YDEGEE. CDR3 size: 13 residues. This chain's CDR3 is CASSLGTVREQYF. CDR3 sequence (DNA): TGTGCCAGCAGCTTGGGGACAGTCCGTGAGCAGTACTTC. Based on the CDR3 plus reference TRBV5-8 and TRBJ2-7, the full variable domain is EAGVTQSPTHLIKTRGQQATLRCSPISGHTSVYWYQQALGLGLQFLLWYDEGEERNRGNFPPRFSGRQFPNYSSELNVNALELEDSALYLCASSLGTVREQYFGPGTRLTVT.